This TCR beta chain was sequenced during a study of OX40 agonist ivuxolimab in advanced cancers. The wider study: The patients received agonistic anti-OX40 (CD134) antibody ivuxolimab. Participants could have had prior anti-PD-1, anti-PD-L1 or anti-CTLA-4 therapy, and about 37% had some.

Study conclusions and caveats: Blood T cells, both CD4+ and CD8+, expanded clonally by week 6 at 0.1 to 3.0 mg/kg.

The method was immunoSEQ multiplex PCR; TCRdb's version includes in-frame clones alone and lacks a portion of them. The repertoire has approximately 97,000 clones, 70% to 90% of them found once; the top ten carry less than 6.5%. In regard to this clone: Its antigen is currently unknown.

Blood got drawn at baseline, again on cycle 4 day 1, and then on cycle 7 day 1. The CDR3 consists of 15 residues. Trimming at V came to 5 bases and at J to 14 bases, leaving 13 bases not matched to a gene. Germline V gene data show CDR1 as SEHNR and CDR2 as FQNEAQ (reference sequence). The receptor was isolated from an adult with an advanced solid tumor such as melanoma, head and neck, liver or kidney cancer. The chain joins TRBV7-9 to TRBJ1-6; 9 bases line up with TRBD1. The starting material was CD4+ or CD8+ T cells sorted from blood, obtained in a trial of the OX40 agonist ivuxolimab. CDR3 coding DNA: TGTGCCAGCAGCCGACAGGGGGAATACGTGAGGGCCCTCCACTTT. Its translation: CASSRQGEYVRALHF.